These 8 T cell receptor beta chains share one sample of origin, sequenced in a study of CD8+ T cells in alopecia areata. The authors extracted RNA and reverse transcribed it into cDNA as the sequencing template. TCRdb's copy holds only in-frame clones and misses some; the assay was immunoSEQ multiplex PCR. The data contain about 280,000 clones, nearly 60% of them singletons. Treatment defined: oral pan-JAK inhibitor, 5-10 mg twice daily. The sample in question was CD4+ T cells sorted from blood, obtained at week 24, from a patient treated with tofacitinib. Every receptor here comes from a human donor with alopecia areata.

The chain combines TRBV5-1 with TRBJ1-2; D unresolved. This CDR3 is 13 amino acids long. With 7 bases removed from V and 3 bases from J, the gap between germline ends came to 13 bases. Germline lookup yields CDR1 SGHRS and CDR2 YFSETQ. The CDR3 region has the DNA TGCGCCAGCTCCCCCCGAGGAGACTATGGCTACACCTTC. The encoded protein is CASSPRGDYGYTF.

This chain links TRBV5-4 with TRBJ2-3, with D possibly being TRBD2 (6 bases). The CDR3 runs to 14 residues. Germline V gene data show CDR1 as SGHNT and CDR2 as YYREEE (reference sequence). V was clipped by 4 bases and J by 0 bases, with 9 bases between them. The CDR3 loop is CASSTGGSTDTQYF. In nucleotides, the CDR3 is TGTGCCAGCAGCACCGGGGGAAGCACAGATACGCAGTATTTT.

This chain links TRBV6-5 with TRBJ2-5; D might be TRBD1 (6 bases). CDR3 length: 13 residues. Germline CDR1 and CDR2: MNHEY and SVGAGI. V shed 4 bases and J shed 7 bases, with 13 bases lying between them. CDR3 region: CASSSTGSGTQYF. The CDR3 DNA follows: TGTGCCAGCAGTTCCACAGGGTCCGGGACCCAGTACTTC.

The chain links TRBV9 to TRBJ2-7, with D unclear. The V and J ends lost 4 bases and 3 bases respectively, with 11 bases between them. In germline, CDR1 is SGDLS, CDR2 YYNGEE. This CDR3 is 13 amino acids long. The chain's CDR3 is CASSSPPLYEQYF. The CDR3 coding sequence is TGTGCCAGCAGCTCCCCCCCTCTCTACGAGCAGTACTTC.

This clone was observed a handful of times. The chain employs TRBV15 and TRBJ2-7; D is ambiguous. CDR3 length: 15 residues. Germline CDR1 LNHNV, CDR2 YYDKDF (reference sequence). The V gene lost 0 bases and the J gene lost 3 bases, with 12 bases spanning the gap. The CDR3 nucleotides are TGTGCCACCAGCAGAGATCCTGGCAGGTACTACGAGCAGTACTTC. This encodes CATSRDPGRYYEQYF.

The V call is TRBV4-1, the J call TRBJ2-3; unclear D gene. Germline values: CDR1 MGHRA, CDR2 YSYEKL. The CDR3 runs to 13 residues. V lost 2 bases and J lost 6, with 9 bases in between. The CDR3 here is CASSQSPSDTQYF. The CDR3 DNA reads TGCGCCAGCAGCCAAAGCCCGTCGGATACGCAGTATTTT.

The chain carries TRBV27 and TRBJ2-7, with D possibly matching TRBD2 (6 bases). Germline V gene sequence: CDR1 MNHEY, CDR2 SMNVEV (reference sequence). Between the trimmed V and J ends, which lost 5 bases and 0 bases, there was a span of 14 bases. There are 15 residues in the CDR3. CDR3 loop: CASSPSPGGSYEQYF. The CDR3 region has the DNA TGTGCCAGCAGTCCTTCCCCCGGGGGCTCCTACGAGCAGTACTTC.

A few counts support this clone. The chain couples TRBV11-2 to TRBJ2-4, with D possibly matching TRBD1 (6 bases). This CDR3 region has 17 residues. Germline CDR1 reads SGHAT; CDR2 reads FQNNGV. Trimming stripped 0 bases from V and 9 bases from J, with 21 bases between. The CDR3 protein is CASSLEPGHRTRSIQYF. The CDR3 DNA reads TGTGCCAGCAGCTTAGAGCCGGGACACCGCACACGAAGCATTCAGTACTTC.